This TCR beta chain was found in a study of identical twins. J gave up 7 bases and V 6 bases, and 8 bases lay outside the gene matches. Germline V lookup: CDR1 SNHLY, CDR2 FYNNEI. The CDR3 spans 15 residues. TCRdb reanalysed the 5' RACE reads using MiXCR and keeps one entry per CDR3 protein. Of roughly 1.6 million distinct CDR3 sequences detected, 32% appear once; the ten largest clones hold about 0.27%. The receptor's source is a newborn girl in good health. The sequenced sample consisted of cord blood. The chain links TRBV2 to TRBJ1-6, with 8 bases aligning to TRBD1. This chain's CDR3 is CASRNHRGGNSPLHF. CDR3 nucleotide sequence: TGTGCCAGCAGAAACCACAGGGGGGGCAATTCACCCCTCCACTTT.